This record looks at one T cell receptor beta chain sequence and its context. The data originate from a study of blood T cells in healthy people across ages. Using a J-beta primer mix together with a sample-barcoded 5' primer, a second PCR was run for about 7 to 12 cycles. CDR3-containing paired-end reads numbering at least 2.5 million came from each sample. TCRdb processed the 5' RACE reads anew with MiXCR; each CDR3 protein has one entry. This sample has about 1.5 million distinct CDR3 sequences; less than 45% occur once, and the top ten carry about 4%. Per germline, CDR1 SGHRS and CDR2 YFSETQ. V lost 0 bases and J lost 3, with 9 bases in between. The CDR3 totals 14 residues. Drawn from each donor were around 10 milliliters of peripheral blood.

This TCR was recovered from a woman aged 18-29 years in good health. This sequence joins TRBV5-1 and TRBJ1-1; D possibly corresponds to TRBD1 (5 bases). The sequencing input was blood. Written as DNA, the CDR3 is TGCGCCAGCAGCTTGGTCTCCAGGGACACTGAAGCTTTCTTT. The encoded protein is CASSLVSRDTEAFF.